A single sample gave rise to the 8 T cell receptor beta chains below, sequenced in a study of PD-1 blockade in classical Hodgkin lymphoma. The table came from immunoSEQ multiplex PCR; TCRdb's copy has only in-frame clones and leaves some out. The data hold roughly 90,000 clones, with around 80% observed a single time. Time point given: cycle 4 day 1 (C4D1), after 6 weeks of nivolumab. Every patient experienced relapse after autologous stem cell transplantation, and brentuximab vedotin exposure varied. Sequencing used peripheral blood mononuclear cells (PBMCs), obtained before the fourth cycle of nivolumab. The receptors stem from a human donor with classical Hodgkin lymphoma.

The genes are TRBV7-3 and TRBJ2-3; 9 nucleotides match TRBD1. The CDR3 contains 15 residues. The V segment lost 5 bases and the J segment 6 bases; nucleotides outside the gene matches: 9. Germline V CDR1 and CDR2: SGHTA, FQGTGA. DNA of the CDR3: TGTGCCAGCAGCCTCCCGGGACAGGGCTCCGATACGCAGTATTTT. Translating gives CASSLPGQGSDTQYF.

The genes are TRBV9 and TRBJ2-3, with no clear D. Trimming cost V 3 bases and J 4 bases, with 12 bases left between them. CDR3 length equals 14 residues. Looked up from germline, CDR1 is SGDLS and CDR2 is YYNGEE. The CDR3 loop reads CASSELTSADTQYF. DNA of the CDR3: TGTGCCAGCAGCGAACTAACCTCAGCAGATACGCAGTATTTT.

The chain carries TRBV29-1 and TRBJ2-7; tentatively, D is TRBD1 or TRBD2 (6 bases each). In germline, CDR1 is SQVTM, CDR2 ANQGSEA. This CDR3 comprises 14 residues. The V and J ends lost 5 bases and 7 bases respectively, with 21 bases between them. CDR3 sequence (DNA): TGCAGCGTTTCCTCAGTAGGGACACGGGGGGAGCAGTACTTC. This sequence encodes CSVSSVGTRGEQYF.

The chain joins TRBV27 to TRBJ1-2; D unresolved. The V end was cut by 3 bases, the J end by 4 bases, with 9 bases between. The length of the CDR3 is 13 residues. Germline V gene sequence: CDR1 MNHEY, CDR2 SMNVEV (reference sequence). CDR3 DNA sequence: TGTGCCAGCAGTTTCGACACTACCTATGGCTACACCTTC. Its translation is CASSFDTTYGYTF.

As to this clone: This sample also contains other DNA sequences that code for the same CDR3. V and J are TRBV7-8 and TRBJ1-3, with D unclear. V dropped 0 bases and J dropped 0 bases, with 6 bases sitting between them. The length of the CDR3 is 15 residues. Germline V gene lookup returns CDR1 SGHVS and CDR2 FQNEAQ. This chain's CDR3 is CASSLAVGSGNTIYF. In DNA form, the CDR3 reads TGTGCCAGCAGCTTAGCGGTAGGCTCTGGAAACACCATATATTTT.

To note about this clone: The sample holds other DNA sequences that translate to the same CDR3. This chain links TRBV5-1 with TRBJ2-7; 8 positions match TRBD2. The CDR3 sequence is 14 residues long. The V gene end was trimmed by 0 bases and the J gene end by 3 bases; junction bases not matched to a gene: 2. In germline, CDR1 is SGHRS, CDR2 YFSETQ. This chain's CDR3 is CASSLVSGGYEQYF. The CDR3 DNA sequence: TGCGCCAGCAGCTTGGTGAGCGGGGGCTACGAGCAGTACTTC.

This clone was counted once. The CDR3 bases are TGTGCCACCAGCAGAGGAGCAGCGGGTGGATCCACAGATACGCAGTATTTT. Its translation is CATSRGAAGGSTDTQYF. The chain is built from TRBV15 and TRBJ2-3; possible D gene TRBD2, 6 bases. The germline V gene has CDR1 LNHNV and CDR2 YYDKDF (reference sequence). The V end was cut by 1 base, the J end by 2 bases, with 16 bases between. The CDR3 runs 17 residues.

The CDR3 nucleotides read TGTGCCAGCAGCTTAGTGGCGGGGAACACCGGGGAGCTGTTTTTT. Amino acids: CASSLVAGNTGELFF. The chain is built from TRBV11-3 and TRBJ2-2, with a weak D call TRBD2 (5 bases). V lost 1 base, J lost 1 base, and 7 bases lay in between. Germline lookup yields CDR1 SGHNT and CDR2 YENEEA. This CDR3 is built from 15 residues.